The source of this T cell receptor beta chain is a study of T cell responses to AZD1222 COVID-19 vaccine. In this sample, this clone turned up once. One junction end does not reproduce the germline sequence, and a read error may be involved. Assay used: immunoSEQ multiplex PCR; TCRdb lists only in-frame clones, some missing. The profile shows some 120,000 clones, 88% of them singletons. This CDR3 has 15 amino acids. The germline V gene encodes CDR1 SGHRS and CDR2 YFSETQ. This TCR came from an adult in good health. The sample was peripheral blood, taken on day 0 of AZD1222 vaccination. The chain carries TRBV5-1 and TRBJ2-5, with D hard to call. The CDR3 sequence: CASSLEGRLQETQYF. CDR3 DNA sequence: TGCGCCAGCAGCTTGGAAGGCAGGCTCCAAGAAACCCAGTACTTC. Combining the CDR3 with reference TRBV5-1 and TRBJ2-5 gives the whole variable domain KAGVTQTPRYLIKTRGQQVTLSCSPISGHRSVSWYQQTPGQGLQFLFEYFSETQRNKGNFPGRFSGRQFSNSRSEMNVSTLELGDSALYLCASSLEGRLQETQYFGPGTRLLVL.